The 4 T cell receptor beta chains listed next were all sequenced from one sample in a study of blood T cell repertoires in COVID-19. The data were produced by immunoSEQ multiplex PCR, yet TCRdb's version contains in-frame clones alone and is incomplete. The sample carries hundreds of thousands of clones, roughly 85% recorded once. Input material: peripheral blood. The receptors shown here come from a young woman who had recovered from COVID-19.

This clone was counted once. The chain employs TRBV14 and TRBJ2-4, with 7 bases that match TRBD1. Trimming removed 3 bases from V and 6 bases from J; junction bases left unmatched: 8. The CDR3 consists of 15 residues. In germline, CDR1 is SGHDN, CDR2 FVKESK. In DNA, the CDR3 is TGTGCCAGCAGCCAGAGAGGGGGCACGAGAAACATTCAGTACTTC. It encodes CASSQRGGTRNIQYF.

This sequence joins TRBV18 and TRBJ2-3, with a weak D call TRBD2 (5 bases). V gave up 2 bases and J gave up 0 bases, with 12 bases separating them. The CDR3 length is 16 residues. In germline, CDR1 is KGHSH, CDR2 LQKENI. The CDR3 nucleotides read TGTGCCAGCTCACCAGAGGGAGTGACTAGCACAGATACGCAGTATTTT. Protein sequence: CASSPEGVTSTDTQYF.

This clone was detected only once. The CDR3 coding sequence is TGTGCCAGCAGCTTAAGGGAGGCGGGAGGGCCGGGTAGGACCGGGGAGCTGTTTTTT. This gives the protein CASSLREAGGPGRTGELFF. The chain combines TRBV7-2 with TRBJ2-2, with TRBD2 matching 9 bases. Trimming at V came to 2 bases and at J to 5 bases, leaving 15 bases not matched to a gene. The V gene's germline CDR1 is SGHTA and CDR2 FQGNSA. The CDR3 covers 19 residues.

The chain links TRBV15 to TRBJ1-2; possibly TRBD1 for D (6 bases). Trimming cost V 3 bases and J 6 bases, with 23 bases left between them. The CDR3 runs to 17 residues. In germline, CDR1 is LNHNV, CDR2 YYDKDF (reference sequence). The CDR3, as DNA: TGTGCCACCAGCAGCCCAACGTCAACCACAGGGTATGATGGCTACACCTTC. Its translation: CATSSPTSTTGYDGYTF.